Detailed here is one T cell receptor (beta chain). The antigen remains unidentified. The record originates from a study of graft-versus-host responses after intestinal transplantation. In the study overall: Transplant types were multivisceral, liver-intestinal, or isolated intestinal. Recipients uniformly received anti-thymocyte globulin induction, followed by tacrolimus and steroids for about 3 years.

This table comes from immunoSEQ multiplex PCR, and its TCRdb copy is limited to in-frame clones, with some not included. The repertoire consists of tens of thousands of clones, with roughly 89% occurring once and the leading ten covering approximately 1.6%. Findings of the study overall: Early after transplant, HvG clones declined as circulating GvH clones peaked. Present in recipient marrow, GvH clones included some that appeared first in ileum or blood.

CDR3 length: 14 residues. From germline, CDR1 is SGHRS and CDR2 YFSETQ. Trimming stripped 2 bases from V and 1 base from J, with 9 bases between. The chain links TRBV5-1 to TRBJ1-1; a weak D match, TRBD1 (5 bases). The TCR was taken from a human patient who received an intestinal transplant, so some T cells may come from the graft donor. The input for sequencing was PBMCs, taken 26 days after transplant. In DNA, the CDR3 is TGCGCCAGCAGCTTCGAGGACACGAACACTGAAGCTTTCTTT. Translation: CASSFEDTNTEAFF.